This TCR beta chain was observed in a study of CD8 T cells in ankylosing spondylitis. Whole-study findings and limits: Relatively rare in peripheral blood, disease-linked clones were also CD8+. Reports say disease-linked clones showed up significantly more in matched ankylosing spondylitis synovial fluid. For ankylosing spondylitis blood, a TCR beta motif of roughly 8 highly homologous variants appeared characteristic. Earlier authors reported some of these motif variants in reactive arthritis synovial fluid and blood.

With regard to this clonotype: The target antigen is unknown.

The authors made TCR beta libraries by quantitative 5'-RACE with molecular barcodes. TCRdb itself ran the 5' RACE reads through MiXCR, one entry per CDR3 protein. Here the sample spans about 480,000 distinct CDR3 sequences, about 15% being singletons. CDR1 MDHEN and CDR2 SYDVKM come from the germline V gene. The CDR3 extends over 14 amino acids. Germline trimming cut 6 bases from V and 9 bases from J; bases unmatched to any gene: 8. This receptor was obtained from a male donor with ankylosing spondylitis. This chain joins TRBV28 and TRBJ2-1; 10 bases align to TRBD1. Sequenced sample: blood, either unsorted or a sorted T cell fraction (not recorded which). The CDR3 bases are TGTGCCAGCAGCCCGACAGGGGGCTGGGGTGAGCAGTTCTTC. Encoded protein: CASSPTGGWGEQFF.